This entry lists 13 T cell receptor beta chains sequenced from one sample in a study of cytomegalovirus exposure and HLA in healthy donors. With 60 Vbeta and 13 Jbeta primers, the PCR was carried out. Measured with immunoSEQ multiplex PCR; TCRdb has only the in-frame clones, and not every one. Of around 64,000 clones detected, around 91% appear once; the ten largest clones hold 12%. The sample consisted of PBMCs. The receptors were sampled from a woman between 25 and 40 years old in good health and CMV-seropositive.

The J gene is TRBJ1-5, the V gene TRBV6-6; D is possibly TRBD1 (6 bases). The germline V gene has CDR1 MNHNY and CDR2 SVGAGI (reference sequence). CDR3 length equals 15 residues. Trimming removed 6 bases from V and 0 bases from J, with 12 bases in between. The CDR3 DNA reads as TGTGCCAGCAGCCACAGGGATTTTAGCAATCAGCCCCAGCATTTT. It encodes CASSHRDFSNQPQHF.

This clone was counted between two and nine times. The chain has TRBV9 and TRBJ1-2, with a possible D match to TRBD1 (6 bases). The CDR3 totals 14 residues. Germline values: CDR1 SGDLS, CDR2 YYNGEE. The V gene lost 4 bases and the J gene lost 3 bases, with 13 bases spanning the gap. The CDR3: CASSPTGSDYGYTF. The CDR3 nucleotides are TGTGCCAGCAGCCCGACAGGCTCGGACTATGGCTACACCTTC.

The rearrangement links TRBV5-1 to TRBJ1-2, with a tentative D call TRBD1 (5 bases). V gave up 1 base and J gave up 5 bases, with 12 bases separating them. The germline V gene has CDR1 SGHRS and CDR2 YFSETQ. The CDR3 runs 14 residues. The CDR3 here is CASSLPTGAYGYTF. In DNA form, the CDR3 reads TGCGCCAGCAGCTTGCCAACAGGAGCTTATGGCTACACCTTC.

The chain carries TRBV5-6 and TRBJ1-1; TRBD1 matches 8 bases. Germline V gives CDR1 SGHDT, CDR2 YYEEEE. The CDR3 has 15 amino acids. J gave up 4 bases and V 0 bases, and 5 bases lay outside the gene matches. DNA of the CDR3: TGTGCCAGCAGCTTGGGGGTAACAGGGGGCACTGAAGCTTTCTTT. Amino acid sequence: CASSLGVTGGTEAFF. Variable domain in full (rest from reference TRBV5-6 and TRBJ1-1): DAGVTQSPTHLIKTRGQQVTLRCSPKSGHDTVSWYQQALGQGPQFIFQYYEEEERQRGNFPDRFSGHQFPNYSSELNVNALLLGDSALYLCASSLGVTGGTEAFFGQGTRLTVV.

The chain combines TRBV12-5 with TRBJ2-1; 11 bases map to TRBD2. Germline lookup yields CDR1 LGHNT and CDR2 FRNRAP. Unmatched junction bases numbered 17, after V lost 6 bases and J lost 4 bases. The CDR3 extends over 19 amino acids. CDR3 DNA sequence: TGTGCTAGTGGGATCGTAACCTTAGCGGGAGGGACAGGTTACAATGAGCAGTTCTTC. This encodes CASGIVTLAGGTGYNEQFF.

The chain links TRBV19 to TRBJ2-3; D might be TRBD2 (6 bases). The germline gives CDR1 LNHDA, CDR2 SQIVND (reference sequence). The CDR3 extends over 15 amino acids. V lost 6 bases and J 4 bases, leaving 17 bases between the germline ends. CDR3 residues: CASSKDYRWPDTQYF. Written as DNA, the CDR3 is TGTGCCAGTAGCAAGGACTATCGGTGGCCAGATACGCAGTATTTT. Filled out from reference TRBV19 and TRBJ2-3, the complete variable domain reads DGGITQSPKYLFRKEGQNVTLSCEQNLNHDAMYWYRQDPGQGLRLIYYSQIVNDFQKGDIAEGYSVSREKKESFPLTVTSAQKNPTAFYLCASSKDYRWPDTQYFGPGTRLTVL.

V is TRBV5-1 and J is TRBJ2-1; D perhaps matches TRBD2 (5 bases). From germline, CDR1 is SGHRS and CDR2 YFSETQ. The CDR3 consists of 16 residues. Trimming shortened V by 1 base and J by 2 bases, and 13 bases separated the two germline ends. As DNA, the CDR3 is TGCGCCAGCAGCTTGTTGGGCGGGCAAACCTACAATGAGCAGTTCTTC. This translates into CASSLLGGQTYNEQFF. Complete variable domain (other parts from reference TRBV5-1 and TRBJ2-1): KAGVTQTPRYLIKTRGQQVTLSCSPISGHRSVSWYQQTPGQGLQFLFEYFSETQRNKGNFPGRFSGRQFSNSRSEMNVSTLELGDSALYLCASSLLGGQTYNEQFFGPGTRLTVL.

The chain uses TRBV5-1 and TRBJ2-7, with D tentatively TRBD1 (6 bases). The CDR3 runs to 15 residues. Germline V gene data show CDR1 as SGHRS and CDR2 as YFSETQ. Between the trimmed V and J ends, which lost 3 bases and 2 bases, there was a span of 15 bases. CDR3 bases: TGCGCCAGCAGCTGGACAGTCCGAGGGCCCTACGAGCAGTACTTC. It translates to CASSWTVRGPYEQYF.

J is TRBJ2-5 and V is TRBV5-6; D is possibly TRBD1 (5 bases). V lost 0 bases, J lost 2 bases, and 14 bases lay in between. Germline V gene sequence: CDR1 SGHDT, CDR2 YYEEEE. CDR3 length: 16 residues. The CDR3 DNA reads TGTGCCAGCAGCTTGGCCCCCAGGGTCCTTCAAGAGACCCAGTACTTC. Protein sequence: CASSLAPRVLQETQYF.

The CDR3 nucleotides read TGTGCCAGCAGCCCAGGCCAGCTAGCGGGAGACGATACGCAGTATTTT. This encodes CASSPGQLAGDDTQYF. V is TRBV11-3 and J is TRBJ2-3, with 10 bases lining up with TRBD2. This CDR3 comprises 16 residues. V was clipped by 5 bases and J by 6 bases; unmatched bases: 11. CDR1 and CDR2 (germline): SGHNT, YENEEA.

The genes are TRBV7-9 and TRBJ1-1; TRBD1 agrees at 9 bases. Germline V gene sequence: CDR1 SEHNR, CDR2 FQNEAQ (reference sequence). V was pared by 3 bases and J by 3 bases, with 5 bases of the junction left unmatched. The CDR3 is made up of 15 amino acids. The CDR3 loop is CASSFRTGVYTEAFF. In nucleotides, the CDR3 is TGTGCCAGCAGCTTCAGGACAGGGGTCTACACTGAAGCTTTCTTT. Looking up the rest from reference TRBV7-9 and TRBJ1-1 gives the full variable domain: DTGVSQNPRHKITKRGQNVTFRCDPISEHNRLYWYRQTLGQGPEFLTYFQNEAQLEKSRLLSDRFSAERPKGSFSTLEIQRTEQGDSAMYLCASSFRTGVYTEAFFGQGTRLTVV.

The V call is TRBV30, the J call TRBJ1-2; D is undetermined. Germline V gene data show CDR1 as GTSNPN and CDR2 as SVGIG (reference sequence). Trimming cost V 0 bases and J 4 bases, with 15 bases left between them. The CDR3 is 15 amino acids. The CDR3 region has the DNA TGTGCCTGGAGTGTACACTGGCGGACTATCTATGGCTACACCTTC. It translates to CAWSVHWRTIYGYTF. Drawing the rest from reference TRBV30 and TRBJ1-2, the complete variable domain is SQTIHQWPATLVQPVGSPLSLECTVEGTSNPNLYWYRQAAGRGLQLLFYSVGIGQISSEVPQNLSASRPQDRQFILSSKKLLLSDSGFYLCAWSVHWRTIYGYTFGSGTRLTVV.

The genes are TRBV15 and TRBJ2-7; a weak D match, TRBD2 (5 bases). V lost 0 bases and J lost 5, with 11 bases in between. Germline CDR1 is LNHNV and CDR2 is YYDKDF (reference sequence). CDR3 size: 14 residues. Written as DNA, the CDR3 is TGTGCCACCAGCAGAGATACGAGCGGCAACGAGCAGTACTTC. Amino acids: CATSRDTSGNEQYF.